Listed below are T cell receptor beta chains from one sample, sequenced in a study of shared clonotypes between healthy human individuals. The method was immunoSEQ multiplex PCR; TCRdb's version includes in-frame clones alone and lacks a portion of them. The table has 2.3 million or so clones, over 90% seen once. Sequenced input: naive CD4+ T cells from PBMCs. Every receptor here comes from a man younger than 35 in good health. Some clones in this sample may be carry-over from other donors' samples. Each CDR3 is given with its conserved first and last residue. Each record gives: D gene, clone size, V gene, J gene, CDR3 DNA, CDR3 protein. The D gene is left open where the match is weak. Clone size is not always given. Where it is, it says once, few, many or a class for expanded clones.

-	-	TRBV9	TRBJ2-1	TGTGCCAGCAGCCCCCGCGCCTACAATGAGCAGTTCTTC	CASSPRAYNEQFF
-	-	TRBV2	TRBJ2-1	TGTGCCAGCACTTTATTTTGGGACGCCACCCCCAATGAGCAGTTCTTC	CASTLFWDATPNEQFF
-	-	TRBV7-8	TRBJ1-2	TGTGCCAGCAGCTTAGCCGCAGCCCCCTATGGCTACACCTTC	CASSLAAAPYGYTF
TRBD2	few	TRBV7-3	TRBJ2-2	TGTGCCAGCAGCTTAGGGCTAGCGGGAGCCGGGGAGCTGTTTTTT	CASSLGLAGAGELFF
TRBD1	-	TRBV6-6	TRBJ1-3	TGTGCCAGCAGTTTCGGACAGGCGAGCTCTGGAAACACCATATATTTT	CASSFGQASSGNTIYF
TRBD1	-	TRBV5-4	TRBJ2-7	TGTGCCTCTCGAGGCCCCGGGGGACAGGGGGCCTACGAGCAGTACTTC	CASRGPGGQGAYEQYF
-	-	TRBV7-9	TRBJ2-7	TGTGCCAGCAGCTTAGCGGACCCGTCCTGGCAGTACTTC	CASSLADPSWQYF
TRBD2	-	TRBV7-8	TRBJ2-3	TGTGCCAGTAAAGCTAGCGGGGCAAGGGATACGCAGTATTTT	CASKASGARDTQYF
TRBD1	-	TRBV28	TRBJ1-1	TGTGCCAGCAGTCTAGGGGGCGCGATTACTGAAGCTTTCTTT	CASSLGGAITEAFF
TRBD1	-	TRBV19	TRBJ2-7	TGTGCCAGTAGTGATCCGAGGACAGGTTCCTACGAGCAGTACTTC	CASSDPRTGSYEQYF
-	-	TRBV5-4	TRBJ2-7	TGTGCCAGCAGCTCCTTTCGACTAGACTCCTACGAGCAGTACTTC	CASSSFRLDSYEQYF
-	-	TRBV7-3	TRBJ2-1	TGTGCCAGCAGCCGGACGGCTCAACTCTCCACCTACAATGAGCAGTTCTTC	CASSRTAQLSTYNEQFF
-	-	TRBV5-1	TRBJ2-3	TGCGCCAGCAGCGAAGGGTCGGATACGCAGTATTTT	CASSEGSDTQYF
-	-	TRBV10-3	TRBJ1-5	TGTGCCATCAGCGAGTGGAAGGACATTCTCAATCAGCCCCAGCATTTT	CAISEWKDILNQPQHF
-	-	TRBV18	TRBJ2-7	TGTGCCAGCTCACCTGGAGCCGGGACACCGGTTGGGGAGCAGTACTTC	CASSPGAGTPVGEQYF
-	-	TRBV30	TRBJ1-5	TGTGCCTGGGGTGAGGGTTTCCGTCAGCCCCAGCATTTT	CAWGEGFRQPQHF
-	once	TRBV5-1	TRBJ2-7	TGCGCCAGCAGCTTGGTCGGGGTGGGCGACGAGCAGTACTTC	CASSLVGVGDEQYF
-	-	TRBV7-2	TRBJ1-2	TGTGCCAGCAGCTTAGGTGGGGGGCGTCCCTATGGCTACACCTTC	CASSLGGGRPYGYTF
TRBD1	-	TRBV28	TRBJ1-2	TGTGCCAGCAGTCCCCAGGGGGGGGCGAGTGGCTACACCTTC	CASSPQGGASGYTF
-	-	TRBV25-1	TRBJ2-2	TGTGCCAGCAGCACAACCGCCGGGGAGCTGTTTTTT	CASSTTAGELFF
-	-	TRBV28	TRBJ2-7	TGTGCCAGCGTCCGGAGAGACTCCTACGAGCAGTACTTC	CASVRRDSYEQYF
TRBD1	-	TRBV7-9	TRBJ2-7	TGTGCCAGCAGCTTATTCCGGACAGGGTCCTACGAGCAGTACTTC	CASSLFRTGSYEQYF
TRBD1	-	TRBV5-1	TRBJ1-1	TGCGCCAGCAGCTCCTCAGGGGGCGTCACTGAAGCTTTCTTT	CASSSSGGVTEAFF
-	-	TRBV5-6	TRBJ1-2	TGTGCCAGCAGCGCCGGATTTCAACCCTATGGCTACACCTTC	CASSAGFQPYGYTF
-	-	TRBV7-9	TRBJ2-4	TGTGCCAGCAGCTTAGCGGGGTGGGACATTCAGTACTTC	CASSLAGWDIQYF
TRBD2	-	TRBV28	TRBJ2-1	TGTGCCAGCAGTTCCTCAGAAGCGGGAGGGAACGATGAGCAGTTCTTC	CASSSSEAGGNDEQFF